These T cell receptor beta chains were read from a single sample in a study of PD-1 blockade in classical Hodgkin lymphoma. Here immunoSEQ multiplex PCR was the method, and the copy in TCRdb shows in-frame clones only, minus some. The sample contains around 21,000 clones, 90% to 95% of which appear only once. Sequenced sample: CD4+ T cells from blood. These receptors were obtained from a human donor with classical Hodgkin lymphoma. CDR3s include the opening cysteine and the closing phenylalanine or tryptophan.

j_call	v_call	cdr3_aa
TRBJ2-7	TRBV28	CASAKVGDEQYF
TRBJ1-2	TRBV28	CASSSTGASGYTF
TRBJ1-4	TRBV5-4	CASSKPGGGHEKLFF
TRBJ1-2	TRBV12-5	CASGYSVPGQGIVEGYTF
TRBJ1-5	TRBV4-1	CASGGQGNQPQHF
TRBJ2-3	TRBV5-6	CASSLRASSTDTQYF
TRBJ2-2	TRBV27	CASSLAKGTGELFF
TRBJ1-2	TRBV4-1	CASSPIRRGNYGYTF
TRBJ2-1	TRBV9	CASSAGTKYNEQFF
TRBJ2-1	TRBV6-6	CASSYRREGQGEQFF
TRBJ2-5	TRBV5-4	CASSLGRAGGVETQYF
TRBJ2-7	TRBV5-1	CASAPDRTYEQYF
TRBJ2-6	TRBV6-7	CASSPCDPSTAANVLTF
TRBJ1-5	TRBV6-6	CASSYSGEGNQPQHF
TRBJ1-5	TRBV6-1	CASSERNNQPQHF
TRBJ1-1	TRBV6-6	CASSYPAGWENTEAFF
TRBJ2-3	TRBV4-3	CASSQGGDTQYF
TRBJ1-2	TRBV9	CASSVGGDYGYTF
TRBJ2-2	TRBV19	CASSIPGLAGVSGELFF
TRBJ2-5	TRBV11-2	CASSSWTSGSQTQYF
TRBJ2-2	TRBV9	CASSLDPGTGGMSGELFF
TRBJ2-2	TRBV11-2	CASSSPRRATGELFF
TRBJ2-7	TRBV5-5	CASSKWMQVVENEQYF
TRBJ2-3	TRBV27	CATRQVLGTDTQYF
TRBJ1-6	TRBV5-1	CASSLDTGTGGSPLHF
TRBJ2-5	TRBV4-2	CASSLNSGGETQYF
TRBJ2-3	TRBV7-9	CASSSRLAGATDTQYF
TRBJ2-5	TRBV3-1/TRBV3-2	CASSQVVYF
TRBJ1-1	TRBV7-7	CASTPGRLTTFMNTEAFF
TRBJ1-2	TRBV6-1	CASSEKAEYGYTF
TRBJ1-2	TRBV27	CASRGRGAGPYGYTF
TRBJ2-1	TRBV19	CASSIGRLAGLFTMGEQFF
TRBJ1-4	TRBV5-1	CASSLVTNEKLFF
TRBJ2-1	TRBV29-1	CSVDYLGEQFF
TRBJ2-1	TRBV5-4	CASSLDSGGYNEQFF
TRBJ1-1	TRBV5-1	CASSRGGLGTEAFF
TRBJ2-1	TRBV6-5	CASSLRTSGGAEQFF
TRBJ1-2	TRBV7-9	CASSPDGTWDSRGYGYTF
TRBJ2-3	TRBV5-4	CASSRGSHTQYF
TRBJ1-2	TRBV10-3	CAITWDRNYGYTF
TRBJ2-7	TRBV5-4	CASSLEGDTRRADEQYF
TRBJ2-5	TRBV7-8	CASSLGEETQYF
TRBJ1-6	TRBV7-9	CASETNPRGREGYNSPLHF
TRBJ1-1	TRBV11-2	CASSLRGGFSMNTEAFF
TRBJ1-4	TRBV19	CASSTGGWTNEKLFF